This T cell receptor beta chain was identified in a study of beta chain features in type 1 diabetes. The wider study: In age, gender and cell yields, patients were similar to healthy donors.

About 116 mL of blood, on average, came from one heparinised draw per donor. This clone was seen a handful of times. Its antigen is currently unknown. Overall study results and limits: Significant though moderate, a shortening of TCRB CDR3s appeared in all four CD4+ subsets of Type 1 diabetes patients.

The investigators reverse transcribed all of the isolated RNA, so they sequenced expressed TCRB transcripts. Around 3.7 million reads was the average for naive, central memory and regulatory T cell samples. Data came from immunoSEQ multiplex PCR; TCRdb stores just in-frame clones and leaves some out. The sample has about 900,000 clones, roughly 15% seen once. Trimming stripped 2 bases from V and 2 bases from J, with 4 bases between. Germline CDR1 is MDHEN and CDR2 is SYDVKM. The CDR3 has 12 residues. The sample comprised naive CD4+ T cells from blood. The TCR was taken from a woman aged 18-29 years in good health. The genes are TRBV28 and TRBJ2-7; no reliable D call. The CDR3 DNA follows: TGTGCCAGCAGTTTAGAAGCCTACGAGCAGTACTTC. Protein sequence: CASSLEAYEQYF.